The 17 T cell receptor beta chains in this list originate from one sample, sequenced in a study of OX40 agonist ivuxolimab in advanced cancers. The table came from immunoSEQ multiplex PCR; TCRdb's copy has only in-frame clones and leaves some out. The sample records approximately 48,000 clones, about 80% being singletons. The sequences come from CD4+ or CD8+ T cells sorted from blood, collected in a trial of the OX40 agonist ivuxolimab. These TCRs come from an adult with an advanced solid tumor such as melanoma, head and neck, liver or kidney cancer.

The rearrangement links TRBV6-6 to TRBJ1-5; tentatively, D is TRBD1 (6 bases). The V gene lost 2 bases and the J gene lost 4 bases, with 9 bases spanning the gap. Germline V gene data show CDR1 as MNHNY and CDR2 as SVGAGI (reference sequence). There are 14 residues in the CDR3. Here the CDR3 DNA reads TGTGCCAGCAGTTACGGACAGAGAAATCAGCCCCAGCATTTT. This sequence encodes CASSYGQRNQPQHF.

Worth noting for this clone: An end of the junction differs from the germline gene, which may be a read error. This same CDR3 is encoded by further DNA sequences in the sample. This chain joins TRBV2 and TRBJ2-7, with 7 bases that match TRBD2. CDR3 length: 15 residues. The germline V gene encodes CDR1 SNHLY and CDR2 FYNNEI. CDR3 DNA sequence: TGCGCCAGCAGGGAGGGAGGGACTGGCTCCTACGAGCAGTACTTC. Its translation is CASREGGTGSYEQYF.

V and J are TRBV6-1 and TRBJ2-2; 10 nucleotides agree with TRBD2. CDR1 and CDR2 from the germline V gene are MNHNS and SASEGT. There are 15 residues in the CDR3. J lost 4 bases, V lost 1 base, and 0 bases had no gene match. The CDR3 spells CASSEGLAGTGELFF. CDR3 in DNA: TGTGCCAGCAGTGAAGGACTAGCGGGCACCGGGGAGCTGTTTTTT.

The chain uses TRBV6-6 and TRBJ1-5; 8 bases map to TRBD1. V lost 6 bases, J lost 7 bases, and 11 bases stayed unmatched. From germline, CDR1 is MNHNY and CDR2 SVGAGI (reference sequence). CDR3 length equals 15 residues. CDR3 nucleotide sequence: TGTGCCAGCAGACCACCCCTGACAGGGGACCAGCCCCAGCATTTT. This sequence encodes CASRPPLTGDQPQHF.

This clone appeared a single time. This CDR3 is CASSFWLAGGASYNEQFF. The DNA of the CDR3 is TGCGCCAGCAGTTTTTGGCTAGCGGGGGGCGCTTCCTACAATGAGCAGTTCTTC. The chain links TRBV5-1 to TRBJ2-1, with 11 bases identical to TRBD2. Germline CDR1 is SGHRS and CDR2 is YFSETQ. Trimming cost V 5 bases and J 1 base; bases outside gene matches: 11. The length of the CDR3 is 18 residues. Based on the CDR3 plus reference TRBV5-1 and TRBJ2-1, the full variable domain is KAGVTQTPRYLIKTRGQQVTLSCSPISGHRSVSWYQQTPGQGLQFLFEYFSETQRNKGNFPGRFSGRQFSNSRSEMNVSTLELGDSALYLCASSFWLAGGASYNEQFFGPGTRLTVL.

V is TRBV7-2 and J is TRBJ1-1; D unresolved. V was cut by 2 bases and J by 7 bases, with 14 bases left in between. Germline V lookup: CDR1 SGHTA, CDR2 FQGNSA. The CDR3 has 14 amino acids. CDR3 loop: CASSLLFVDGEAFF. In DNA form, the CDR3 reads TGTGCCAGCAGCTTACTATTTGTTGACGGTGAAGCTTTCTTT.

The chain couples TRBV7-2 to TRBJ1-1, with 8 bases aligning to TRBD1. CDR1 SGHTA and CDR2 FQGNSA come from the germline V gene. V shed 2 bases and J 4 bases; nucleotides not matched to a gene: 6. The CDR3 contains 15 residues. Here the CDR3 reads CASSLRQGAVTEAFF. The DNA of the CDR3 is TGTGCCAGCAGCTTAAGGCAGGGGGCGGTCACTGAAGCTTTCTTT.

This chain uses TRBV2 with TRBJ1-5; D unclear. Germline V lookup: CDR1 SNHLY, CDR2 FYNNEI. V lost 5 bases and J 5 bases, leaving 10 bases between the germline ends. The CDR3 covers 13 residues. CDR3 protein: CASSYGRDQPQHF. In DNA, the CDR3 is TGTGCCAGCAGTTATGGACGCGATCAGCCCCAGCATTTT. The whole variable domain, remainder taken from reference TRBV2 and TRBJ1-5, is EPEVTQTPSHQVTQMGQEVILRCVPISNHLYFYWYRQILGQKVEFLVSFYNNEISEKSEIFDDQFSVERPDGSNFTLKIRSTKLEDSAMYFCASSYGRDQPQHFGDGTRLSIL.

This chain connects TRBV7-2 to TRBJ2-5; the D is unclear. Germline loops: CDR1 SGHTA, CDR2 FQGNSA. V was clipped by 1 base and J by 5 bases, with 8 bases between them. This CDR3 spans 13 amino acids. CDR3 region: CASSLGQRETQYF. The CDR3, as DNA: TGTGCCAGCAGCTTAGGGCAGAGGGAGACCCAGTACTTC.

This clone turned up a few times. This chain links TRBV6-5 with TRBJ2-7; possible D gene TRBD1, 5 bases. Trimming removed 5 bases at V and 6 bases at J, with 14 bases between. The CDR3 sequence is 13 residues long. Germline lookup yields CDR1 MNHEY and CDR2 SVGAGI. This chain's CDR3 is CASSARELSEQYF. The CDR3 DNA reads as TGTGCCAGCAGTGCCAGGGAATTAAGCGAGCAGTACTTC.

This sequence joins TRBV6-5 and TRBJ1-4; D not resolved. The germline V and J ends were trimmed by 0 bases and 0 bases, with 5 bases remaining between them. The CDR3 totals 15 residues. Germline lookup yields CDR1 MNHEY and CDR2 SVGAGI. The DNA for the CDR3 is TGTGCCAGCAGTTACTCGTCCACAACTAATGAAAAACTGTTTTTT. As protein: CASSYSSTTNEKLFF.

The rearrangement joins TRBV27 to TRBJ2-7; TRBD2 might be the D (5 bases). Germline assignment: CDR1 MNHEY and CDR2 SMNVEV (reference sequence). The CDR3 contains 15 residues. Trimming shortened V by 1 base and J by 2 bases, and 12 bases separated the two germline ends. CDR3 nucleotide sequence: TGTGCCAGCAGTTTATTAGCGCCTCCCACCTACGAGCAGTACTTC. It specifies CASSLLAPPTYEQYF.

This clone has just a few counts. The V call is TRBV7-9, the J call TRBJ1-1; D may be TRBD1 (5 bases). Germline CDR1 is SEHNR and CDR2 is FQNEAQ (reference sequence). Trimming took 4 bases from V and 4 from J, leaving 19 bases between them. CDR3 length: 16 residues. The CDR3 DNA follows: TGTGCCAGCAGCTCTACTCCCGGGGACGGGGGCACTGAAGCTTTCTTT. As protein: CASSSTPGDGGTEAFF.

This chain links TRBV18 with TRBJ2-1; 12 nucleotides align to TRBD2. The ends lost 2 bases at V and 5 bases at J; junction bases unmatched: 1. Germline V gene sequence: CDR1 KGHSH, CDR2 LQKENI. The CDR3 runs to 15 residues. CDR3 in amino acids: CASSPRTSGNNEQFF. The CDR3 DNA follows: TGTGCCAGCTCACCAAGGACTAGCGGGAACAATGAGCAGTTCTTC.

V and J are TRBV11-2 and TRBJ1-1, with 10 bases fitting TRBD1. This CDR3 spans 14 amino acids. The ends lost 1 base at V and 12 bases at J; junction bases unmatched: 8. Germline V gives CDR1 SGHAT, CDR2 FQNNGV. The CDR3 coding sequence is TGTGCCAGCAGCTTAGCGACAGGGGGCTCGGGAACTTTCTTT. It is translated as CASSLATGGSGTFF.

The gene calls are TRBV9 and TRBJ2-1, with 9 bases that match TRBD2. V lost 4 bases and J lost 7; bases outside the gene matches: 6. There are 14 residues in the CDR3. Germline-derived CDR1 and CDR2 are SGDLS and YYNGEE. The CDR3 DNA follows: TGTGCCAGCAGCATTAGCGGGAGTTCTAATGAGCAGTTCTTC. Protein product: CASSISGSSNEQFF.

CDR3 DNA sequence: TGTGCCAGTAGTAATCGGATCACAGATACGCAGTATTTT. It yields the protein CASSNRITDTQYF. The chain links TRBV19 to TRBJ2-3; unclear D gene. Germline V gene lookup returns CDR1 LNHDA and CDR2 SQIVND (reference sequence). The V gene lost 4 bases and the J gene lost 2 bases, with 7 bases spanning the gap. The CDR3 sequence is 13 residues long.